This T cell receptor beta chain was obtained from a study of CD8+CD57+ T cells in acquired aplastic anemia. Study outcomes and limitations: Around 27 sequences, all CD8+ CDR3, were shared between patients and controls.

A word on this clonotype: The target antigen is unknown.

Trimming removed 3 bases at V and 0 bases at J, with 8 bases between. The CDR3 sequence is 13 residues long. Germline V gene lookup returns CDR1 SQVTM and CDR2 ANQGSEA. Profiling of TCR beta VDJ combinations and CDR3 sequences used genomic DNA as template. TCRdb re-analysed the reads in MiXCR, keeping a single row per CDR3 protein. The sample lists 250,000 to 350,000 distinct CDR3 sequences; 45% to 65% were seen once. Individuals selected for sequencing had exhibited CD8+CD57+ cell expansion on flow cytometry. With no exception, the patients had severe acquired aplastic anemia. Sequences were obtained from sorted CD4+, CD8+, or CD8+CD57+ T cells (not recorded which) from PBMCs. This receptor was identified in a human donor with aplastic anemia. J is TRBJ1-2 and V is TRBV29-1; D is ambiguous. The CDR3 sequence: CSVEIASNYGYTF. CDR3 DNA: TGCAGCGTTGAGATTGCGTCTAACTATGGCTACACCTTC.